One T cell receptor beta chain is described in this entry. This clone appeared a single time. The antigen this receptor binds is unknown. Base qualities are not recorded, but no much larger clone differs from it by a single base. This specimen belongs to a study of control samples from healthy donors and cancer patients (dated by TCRdb to 2018 to 2020). From its cysteine to its phenylalanine, the CDR3 spans 12 amino acids. The CDR3 DNA has 36 bases and is translated from base 1. Taken from the germline V gene, the CDR1 and CDR2 loops are SQVTM and ANQGSEA. The V and J ends are trimmed by 1 base and 4 bases, leaving 4 bases between them. The library came from the immunoSEQ multiplex PCR assay. Imported from immuneACCESS, the table was reduced by TCRdb to in-frame sequences with V and J called. These copies leave out some clones; in studies compared against another copy, an unresolved V gene accounts for under half, and the cause of the remainder is not known. This sample is represented by 100,000 to 150,000 clones; approximately 90% of them were singletons. The ten largest make up over 2% of the sample.

The V gene is TRBV29-1 and the J gene is TRBJ2-2; no D gene call is confident. This clonotype was obtained from a woman aged 45-65 years in good health. Sequencing was carried out using blood. The CDR3 region reads CSVEGPTGELFF. Read as DNA, the sequence is TGCAGCGTTGAAGGACCCACCGGGGAGCTGTTTTTT.